This T cell receptor beta chain was captured in a study of T-cell reconstitution after alpha-beta-depleted transplantation in children. Study results and caveats: T-cell counts and diversity at one year post-transplant came mainly from newly produced T cells.

A library of TCRbeta sequences, prepared with unique molecular identifiers, was generated. MiXCR was run by TCRdb on the PCR reads, yielding one entry per CDR3 protein. The sample has some 300,000 distinct CDR3 sequences; roughly a tenth are singletons. This clonotype was seen only a few times. The antigen is unknown. This CDR3 contains 13 residues. Germline V gives CDR1 MDHEN, CDR2 SYDVKM. V lost 6 bases, J lost 1 base, and 10 bases lay in between. The clonotype comes from a boy under two years old with acute myeloid leukemia, due to receive a stem cell transplant. Sequenced here: PBMCs, sampled before TCRalphabeta/CD19-depleted stem cell transplant. V is TRBV28 and J is TRBJ2-7; D gene uncertain. CDR3: CASRKSQSYEQYF. The DNA of the CDR3 is TGTGCCAGCAGAAAATCACAGTCCTACGAGCAGTACTTC.